The next 32 T cell receptor beta chains were all read from a single sample in a study of blood T cell repertoires in COVID-19. Profiled with immunoSEQ multiplex PCR; TCRdb holds only in-frame clones, not every one. Of about 320,000 clones listed, roughly 90% are singletons. The sample was PBMCs or T cells enriched from blood (not recorded which). These receptors all stem from a woman under 40 who had been exposed to COVID-19.

The chain carries TRBV18 and TRBJ1-6; 7 bases agree with TRBD1. This CDR3 is built from 14 residues. Germline CDR1 and CDR2: KGHSH and LQKENI. Trimming removed 3 bases from V and 12 bases from J; junction bases left unmatched: 8. DNA for the CDR3: TGTGCCAGCTCACCGAGTCAGGGGGTCCGACCCCTCCACTTT. It is translated as CASSPSQGVRPLHF.

V usage is TRBV2 and J usage is TRBJ1-2; a possible D gene is TRBD1 (6 bases). This CDR3 contains 12 residues. Germline CDR1 SNHLY, CDR2 FYNNEI. V lost 8 bases and J 1 base, leaving 8 bases between the germline ends. CDR3 residues: CASRDINYGYTF. In DNA form, the CDR3 reads TGTGCCAGCCGGGACATTAACTATGGCTACACCTTC.

The chain links TRBV4-2 to TRBJ1-2, with D possibly TRBD1 on 6 matching bases. The germline CDR1 and CDR2 sequences are LGHNA and YNFKEQ. The CDR3 loop spans 15 amino acids. Trimming removed 4 bases from V and 6 bases from J, with 18 bases in between. The CDR3, as DNA: TGTGCCAGCAGCCCGCTTTCAGCGGGGGGCGATGGCTACACCTTC. It is translated as CASSPLSAGGDGYTF.

V and J are TRBV11-1 and TRBJ2-7; TRBD2 aligns across 8 bases. J gave up 1 base and V 1 base, and 3 bases lay outside the gene matches. The germline CDR1 and CDR2 sequences are SGHAT and FQDESV (reference sequence). The CDR3 is made up of 15 amino acids. The CDR3 loop is CASSLGGTRSYEQYF. The DNA of the CDR3 is TGTGCCAGCAGCTTAGGGGGGACTAGATCCTACGAGCAGTACTTC.

The chain joins TRBV24-1 to TRBJ2-1; 8 bases line up with TRBD2. This CDR3 is 15 amino acids long. V was pared by 9 bases and J by 5 bases, with 11 bases of the junction left unmatched. CDR1 is KGHDR and CDR2 is SFDVKD in the germline V gene. DNA of the CDR3: TGTGCCACCGCAAATCGGGTAGCGGGGAACAATGAGCAGTTCTTC. As protein: CATANRVAGNNEQFF.

The chain links TRBV19 to TRBJ2-7, with 7 bases matching TRBD1. This CDR3 contains 11 residues. Trimming at V came to 9 bases and at J to 7 bases, leaving 6 bases not matched to a gene. Germline V CDR1 and CDR2: LNHDA, SQIVND (reference sequence). CDR3 in DNA: TGTGCCAGCAAAGTGACAGGGGAGCAGTACTTC. It encodes CASKVTGEQYF.

The V call is TRBV19, the J call TRBJ1-4; TRBD1 matches at 9 bases. V lost 3 bases to trimming and J lost 7 bases; unmatched junction nucleotides: 9. The germline CDR1 and CDR2 sequences are LNHDA and SQIVND (reference sequence). The CDR3 spans 16 residues. DNA for the CDR3: TGTGCCAGTAGTATTTTGGGACAGGGCGCCGTTGAAAAACTGTTTTTT. As protein: CASSILGQGAVEKLFF.

The chain links TRBV9 to TRBJ2-1, with TRBD1 as a possible D gene (6 bases). Germline CDR1 SGDLS, CDR2 YYNGEE. V dropped 4 bases and J dropped 5 bases, with 19 bases sitting between them. This CDR3 is built from 16 residues. CDR3 nucleotide sequence: TGTGCCAGCAGCCCGAGGCCGGGACAACCCAACAATGAGCAGTTCTTC. Translating gives CASSPRPGQPNNEQFF. The entire variable domain, with the rest obtained from reference TRBV9 and TRBJ2-1, is as follows: DSGVTQTPKHLITATGQRVTLRCSPRSGDLSVYWYQQSLDQGLQFLIQYYNGEERAKGNILERFSAQQFPDLHSELNLSSLELGDSALYFCASSPRPGQPNNEQFFGPGTRLTVL.

The V and J genes are TRBV5-1 and TRBJ2-5; no definite D call. This CDR3 is built from 13 residues. Germline assignment: CDR1 SGHRS and CDR2 YFSETQ. Deletions cut 2 bases from V and 2 bases from J, with 7 bases between. The CDR3 coding sequence is TGCGCCAGCAGCTTACCCGGGCAAGAGACCCAGTACTTC. Translating it yields CASSLPGQETQYF.

This chain joins TRBV29-1 and TRBJ1-2; no clear D. The CDR3 has 13 amino acids. The germline V gene has CDR1 SQVTM and CDR2 ANQGSEA. The ends were cut back, 4 bases at V and 7 bases at J, with 16 bases in the middle. The CDR3 here is CSVAGKVVLGYTF. The CDR3 coding sequence is TGCAGCGTTGCCGGGAAGGTAGTTCTTGGCTACACCTTC.

V and J are TRBV30 and TRBJ1-2, with D maybe TRBD1 (5 bases). The CDR3 contains 11 residues. V lost 8 bases and J 4 bases, leaving 11 bases between the germline ends. CDR1 and CDR2 from the germline V gene are GTSNPN and SVGIG (reference sequence). CDR3 residues: CAGSRGYGYTF. The DNA of the CDR3 is TGTGCCGGCAGTAGGGGCTATGGCTACACCTTC. The full variable domain, completed using reference TRBV30 and TRBJ1-2, is SQTIHQWPATLVQPVGSPLSLECTVEGTSNPNLYWYRQAAGRGLQLLFYSVGIGQISSEVPQNLSASRPQDRQFILSSKKLLLSDSGFYLCAGSRGYGYTFGSGTRLTVV.

The chain carries TRBV7-3 and TRBJ1-5; no definite D call. The CDR3 is 15 amino acids. Trimming stripped 5 bases from V and 4 bases from J, with 15 bases between. Germline-derived CDR1 and CDR2 are SGHTA and FQGTGA. CDR3 protein: CASSIGLLQNQPQHF. CDR3 bases: TGTGCCAGCAGCATTGGGCTTCTGCAGAATCAGCCCCAGCATTTT.

With respect to this clone: The sample has other DNA sequences that encode this CDR3 too. This sequence joins TRBV18 and TRBJ1-2, with 9 bases fitting TRBD1. The CDR3 length is 13 residues. In germline, CDR1 is KGHSH, CDR2 LQKENI. V dropped 4 bases and J dropped 4; count of bases not matched to a gene: 1. As DNA, the CDR3 is TGTGCCAGCTCACTGGACAGGGGCTATGGCTACACCTTC. Translated: CASSLDRGYGYTF.

In this sample, this clone turned up once. V usage is TRBV19 and J usage is TRBJ2-7; 9 nucleotides match TRBD1. Losses at the gene ends were 4 bases for V and 6 bases for J; bases not matched to a gene: 4. CDR1 and CDR2 (germline): LNHDA, SQIVND (reference sequence). The CDR3 is 13 residues long. CDR3: CASSRDRVGEQYF. CDR3 sequence (DNA): TGTGCCAGTAGTAGGGACAGGGTAGGCGAGCAGTACTTC. The variable domain in full, with the rest retrieved from reference TRBV19 and TRBJ2-7, is DGGITQSPKYLFRKEGQNVTLSCEQNLNHDAMYWYRQDPGQGLRLIYYSQIVNDFQKGDIAEGYSVSREKKESFPLTVTSAQKNPTAFYLCASSRDRVGEQYFGPGTRLTVT.

The CDR3 region is CASSLGHSTDTQYF. The CDR3 DNA reads TGCGCCAGCAGCTTGGGACATAGCACAGATACGCAGTATTTT. The chain is built from TRBV5-1 and TRBJ2-3; D not certain. Germline assignment: CDR1 SGHRS and CDR2 YFSETQ. This CDR3 region has 14 residues. Between the trimmed V and J ends, which lost 0 bases and 0 bases, there was a span of 5 bases.

This chain's CDR3 is CASSLQGNTEAFF. The CDR3 DNA is TGTGCCAGCAGCTTACAGGGAAACACTGAAGCTTTCTTT. The chain employs TRBV7-2 and TRBJ1-1, with D possibly TRBD1 on 5 matching bases. CDR1 SGHTA and CDR2 FQGNSA come from the germline V gene. The CDR3 is made up of 13 amino acids. V was clipped by 2 bases and J by 2 bases, with 6 bases between them.

As for this clone: The junction does not match germline at one end; this may be a read error. The chain is built from TRBV6-1 and TRBJ1-1; the match to TRBD1 covers 8 bases. CDR1 is MNHNS, CDR2 SASEGT, per germline. This CDR3 is built from 13 residues. For the CDR3, the DNA is TGTGCCAGCAGTGAAGCTGTAGGGACAGGCAAAACTTTT. Translated: CASSEAVGTGKTF.

This clone was seen a few times. V and J are TRBV5-1 and TRBJ2-2, with 7 bases identical to TRBD1. Germline CDR1 is SGHRS and CDR2 is YFSETQ. This CDR3 has 15 residues. Trimming removed 0 bases from V and 6 bases from J; junction bases left unmatched: 5. CDR3 loop: CASSLARQGPGELFF. CDR3 DNA sequence: TGCGCCAGCAGCTTGGCGAGACAGGGCCCCGGGGAGCTGTTTTTT. The full variable domain, its missing parts supplied by reference TRBV5-1 and TRBJ2-2, is KAGVTQTPRYLIKTRGQQVTLSCSPISGHRSVSWYQQTPGQGLQFLFEYFSETQRNKGNFPGRFSGRQFSNSRSEMNVSTLELGDSALYLCASSLARQGPGELFFGEGSRLTVL.

The chain recombines TRBV5-1 with TRBJ2-1; TRBD2 matches at 10 bases. CDR3 length equals 16 residues. Germline values: CDR1 SGHRS, CDR2 YFSETQ. V was pared by 4 bases and J by 8 bases, with 12 bases of the junction left unmatched. The CDR3 sequence is CASSPWGAGGRDEQFF. Written as DNA, the CDR3 is TGCGCCAGCAGCCCTTGGGGAGCGGGGGGGCGAGATGAGCAGTTCTTC.

The table lists this clone with a count of one. V is TRBV7-3 and J is TRBJ2-3, with 8 positions matching TRBD2. Per the germline V gene, CDR1 is SGHTA and CDR2 is FQGTGA. The CDR3 spans 15 residues. The V and J ends lost 5 bases and 5 bases, in that order; junction bases with no gene match: 9. Here the CDR3 DNA reads TGTGCCAGCAGCCCCTCTCGCGGGGGGCAAGATACGCAGTATTTT. This gives the protein CASSPSRGGQDTQYF.

The rearrangement joins TRBV2 to TRBJ1-2; no reliable D call. The CDR3 extends over 10 amino acids. Germline V CDR1 and CDR2: SNHLY, FYNNEI. Trimming shortened V by 4 bases and J by 5 bases, and 2 bases separated the two germline ends. The CDR3 spells CASSAYGYTF. CDR3 DNA sequence: TGTGCCAGCAGTGCTTATGGCTACACCTTC. The full variable domain, its missing parts supplied by reference TRBV2 and TRBJ1-2, is EPEVTQTPSHQVTQMGQEVILRCVPISNHLYFYWYRQILGQKVEFLVSFYNNEISEKSEIFDDQFSVERPDGSNFTLKIRSTKLEDSAMYFCASSAYGYTFGSGTRLTVV.

This chain links TRBV2 with TRBJ2-7; D perhaps matches TRBD1 (5 bases). The V gene lost 10 bases and the J gene lost 4 bases, with 20 bases spanning the gap. Germline CDR1 is SNHLY and CDR2 is FYNNEI. This CDR3 comprises 14 residues. The CDR3 nucleotides are TGTGCCACCAAGAGCAGGGAAGGGCTATACGAGCAGTACTTC. Translation: CATKSREGLYEQYF.

The chain is built from TRBV10-3 and TRBJ2-2, with 7 bases aligning to TRBD1. CDR1 ENHRY and CDR2 SYGVKD come from the germline V gene. The length of the CDR3 is 14 residues. With 4 bases clipped from V and 4 bases from J, the junction kept 3 bases outside the gene matches. The CDR3 DNA follows: TGTGCCATCAGTGGACCAGGGGGCACCGGGGAGCTGTTTTTT. It yields the protein CAISGPGGTGELFF.

The V and J genes are TRBV30 and TRBJ1-5, with D maybe TRBD1 (6 bases). Per the germline V gene, CDR1 is GTSNPN and CDR2 is SVGIG (reference sequence). This CDR3 has 14 residues. Trimming removed 2 bases from V and 7 bases from J, with 15 bases in between. For the CDR3, the DNA is TGTGCCTGGAGTAGAACAGGGCTCGCGCAGCCCCAGCATTTT. Its protein product is CAWSRTGLAQPQHF.

The V call is TRBV30, the J call TRBJ1-1; no definite D call. Trimming pared 4 bases from V and 4 bases from J, leaving 13 bases between. Germline V lookup: CDR1 GTSNPN, CDR2 SVGIG (reference sequence). CDR3 length: 13 amino acids. CDR3 in amino acids: CAWTQSRITEAFF. The CDR3 nucleotides are TGTGCCTGGACTCAAAGCCGAATCACTGAAGCTTTCTTT.

The chain recombines TRBV11-2 with TRBJ1-2; TRBD1 is a possible D gene (5 bases). V gave up 6 bases and J gave up 4 bases, with 15 bases separating them. The CDR3 has 14 amino acids. Germline V gives CDR1 SGHAT, CDR2 FQNNGV. CDR3 in DNA: TGTGCCAGCAGTCCTACGCAGGGAGGCTATGGCTACACCTTC. This translates into CASSPTQGGYGYTF.

The genes are TRBV7-2 and TRBJ2-1, with TRBD2 matching over 8 bases. V was pared by 5 bases and J by 0 bases, with 6 bases of the junction left unmatched. The CDR3 runs 16 residues. From germline, CDR1 is SGHTA and CDR2 FQGNSA. CDR3 DNA: TGTGCCAGCAGCGTAACTAGCGGTAGCTCCTACAATGAGCAGTTCTTC. Translation gives CASSVTSGSSYNEQFF. Variable domain in full (rest from reference TRBV7-2 and TRBJ2-1): GAGVSQSPSNKVTEKGKDVELRCDPISGHTALYWYRQSLGQGLEFLIYFQGNSAPDKSGLPSDRFSAERTGGSVSTLTIQRTQQEDSAVYLCASSVTSGSSYNEQFFGPGTRLTVL.

V and J are TRBV9 and TRBJ1-1, with 8 bases identical to TRBD1. The CDR3 is made up of 15 amino acids. The V and J ends lost 4 bases and 3 bases, in that order; junction bases with no gene match: 8. Germline CDR1 is SGDLS and CDR2 is YYNGEE. The CDR3 region has the DNA TGTGCCAGCAGCTTTCAACTACAGGGGGACACTGAAGCTTTCTTT. As protein: CASSFQLQGDTEAFF.

The V call is TRBV14, the J call TRBJ1-1; tentative D call: TRBD1 (5 bases). The germline V and J ends were trimmed by 3 bases and 11 bases, with 19 bases remaining between them. This CDR3 contains 14 residues. The germline gives CDR1 SGHDN, CDR2 FVKESK. CDR3 coding DNA: TGTGCCAGCAGCCAGACGGGACTCCTTCCGAGGGCTTTCTTT. Its translation: CASSQTGLLPRAFF.

The chain recombines TRBV5-4 with TRBJ1-1; D unresolved. Looked up from germline, CDR1 is SGHNT and CDR2 is YYREEE (reference sequence). With 2 bases removed from V and 5 bases from J, the gap between germline ends came to 10 bases. The CDR3 loop spans 13 amino acids. In nucleotides, the CDR3 is TGTGCCAGCAGCTTTTTTTGGGCGACTGAAGCTTTCTTT. This sequence encodes CASSFFWATEAFF.

The CDR3 region is CASSIEGEGKLFF. For the CDR3, the DNA is TGTGCCAGTAGTATTGAGGGAGAAGGAAAACTGTTTTTT. The chain is built from TRBV19 and TRBJ1-4; no clear D. CDR3 length equals 13 residues. The V and J ends lost 3 bases and 10 bases respectively, with 12 bases between them. From germline, CDR1 is LNHDA and CDR2 SQIVND (reference sequence).

The rearrangement joins TRBV20-1 to TRBJ1-5, with a tentative D call TRBD1 (5 bases). This CDR3 spans 14 amino acids. Germline-derived CDR1 and CDR2 are DFQATT and SNEGSKA (reference sequence). V lost 3 bases to trimming and J lost 4 bases, with 13 bases between them. In DNA form, the CDR3 reads TGCAGTGCTAGTTATAGGGGTTGGAATCAGCCCCAGCATTTT. It is translated as CSASYRGWNQPQHF.